This T cell receptor beta chain was found in a study of beta chain features in type 1 diabetes (dated by TCRdb to the late 2010s). Background for the entire study: Patients and healthy donors did not differ in mean age, gender distribution, total cell number or subset yield. A total of some 100,000,000 sorted cells were examined across all samples, and the number of cells per subset was strongly correlated with RNA yield. In the study, TCRB repertoires of sorted circulating CD4+ T cell subsets from recently diagnosed type 1 diabetes patients were compared with those of matched healthy donors. Regulatory and stem cell-like memory subsets were isolated from only 8 patients and roughly 8 healthy donors, whereas naive and central memory subsets came from all 28 donors. What the work shows at the level of the full study, not this receptor alone: PCR might favor shorter templates, but patient and control samples were amplified and corrected together, so any skew would affect both groups equally. Sequencing cDNA rather than genomic DNA could over-represent highly expressing activated cells, although activation and CD3 levels did not differ between groups. HLA sub-analyses involved small numbers of individuals, so any influence of HLA type on TCRB rearrangement remained unresolved. At VDJ recombination sites, type 1 diabetes patients had fewer insertions and more deleted nucleotides, which implies abnormalities in thymic rearrangement. Naive, central memory and regulatory TCRB repertoires appeared more similar among patients than among healthy donors. Type 1 diabetes patients showed a moderate but significant shortening of TCRB CDR3 length in all four CD4+ subsets.

With regard to this clone: Its antigen specificity is not known. The record has no base qualities; no much larger clone is one base away.

Looking up the germline V gene yields CDR1 MGHRA and CDR2 YSYEKL. From its cysteine to its phenylalanine, the CDR3 spans 17 amino acids. The DNA shown is the 51-base CDR3, in frame from base 1. V is cut back by 5 bases and J by 3 bases, with 14 bases in the junction unmatched. A single peripheral blood draw of around 120 mL on average was collected from each donor into heparinised tubes. Naive, central memory, regulatory and stem cell-like memory CD4+ T cells were sorted on a BD FACSAria II using a panel including CD45RO, CCR7, CD25, CD127, CD95 and CD27. A purity above 95% was achieved for all sorted populations. PBMCs were separated immediately by Lymphoprep density gradient centrifugation and were stained directly, without being cultured. To minimize batch effects, samples were stained and sorted in pairs, one healthy donor with one patient per experiment. All of the isolated RNA was reverse transcribed with the High Capacity cDNA Reverse Transcription Kit, so expressed TCRB transcripts were sequenced. Deep immunoSEQ sequencing was performed on naive, central memory and regulatory T cell samples, with an average of roughly 3.6 million total reads per sample. Sorted cells were lysed in RLT buffer, and RNA was extracted using DNase-treated RNeasy Micro or Mini kits according to cell number. To prevent cross-contamination, each cell subset was processed individually, whereas patient and healthy donor samples were processed jointly. Using the immunoSEQ multiplex PCR, TCRB sequences were amplified from cDNA into 87-bp fragments spanning the CDR3 region. Sequencing of the amplicons was done on the Illumina HiSeq platform. The study's own analysis went as follows. Synthetic template baselines were used to correct PCR bias computationally, reads within Hamming distance 2 were collapsed together, and singletons that could not be merged were discarded. Reads were aligned to IMGT to assign V, D and J genes, CDR3 length, and insertions or deletions at six rearrangement sites. Within each subset, clonotype counts were normalized to sorted cell number, and only after that were true diversity and Gini coefficients computed with the tcR R package. The overlap coefficient, calculated on TCRB nucleotide sequences, was used to quantify repertoire sharing. As a proxy for the pre-selection repertoire, out-of-frame TCRB sequences from naive cells were analyzed. Held by TCRdb, this immuneACCESS table contains in-frame sequences only and omits some clones. Under half of the omission traces to an unresolved V gene where checked; the cause of the rest is unknown. That table supplies the V and J calls and clone size; D and trimming were determined from the DNA. Counted in this sample were fewer than 500,000 clones; approximately 14% of them appeared once. Of the sample, approximately 0.038% is held by the ten largest clones.

Material for sequencing was naive CD4+ T cells from blood. Reading the label with the study, this specimen's cell subset or site is: true naive CD4+ T cells. This sequence uses TRBV4-1 and TRBJ2-3; the central 7 bases match TRBD2. This TCR came from a man between 25 and 39 years old in good health. The nucleotides read TGCGCCAGCAGCAAAGGATTATCCAGGACTAGTACAGATACGCAGTATTTT. Its amino acids are CASSKGLSRTSTDTQYF.